The 21 T cell receptor beta chains listed next were all sequenced from one sample in a study of radiation and T cells in renal cell carcinoma. The data were produced by immunoSEQ multiplex PCR, yet TCRdb's version contains in-frame clones alone and is incomplete. The data contain roughly 120,000 clones, roughly 80% of them seen just once; the ten biggest clones take up 2.5% to 3.5%. Time point defined: baseline pretreatment blood. As to treatment: 15 Gy SBRT to primary tumor, nephrectomy 4 weeks later. Sequencing used blood, obtained from a patient whose treatment included radiotherapy and nephrectomy. The origin of the receptors is a woman aged 60 to 75 with renal cell carcinoma.

This rearrangement joins TRBV5-1 to TRBJ1-2; D call uncertain. CDR1 and CDR2 from the germline V gene are SGHRS and YFSETQ. This CDR3 has 14 amino acids. The germline V and J ends were trimmed by 4 bases and 4 bases, with 14 bases remaining between them. The DNA of the CDR3 is TGCGCCAGCAGCCCCGAGGGCCTTTTCTATGGCTACACCTTC. Translation gives CASSPEGLFYGYTF.

This chain uses TRBV7-2 with TRBJ1-5; maybe TRBD1 (5 bases). The CDR3 is 15 amino acids. The V end was cut by 1 base, the J end by 3 bases, with 10 bases between. Germline values: CDR1 SGHTA, CDR2 FQGNSA. The CDR3 DNA is TGTGCCAGCAGCTTAGTGTCGGGGACCAATCAGCCCCAGCATTTT. Its translation: CASSLVSGTNQPQHF.

V and J are TRBV10-3 and TRBJ1-3; perhaps TRBD1 as D (5 bases). Germline lookup yields CDR1 ENHRY and CDR2 SYGVKD. CDR3 size: 14 residues. V dropped 7 bases and J dropped 2 bases, with 12 bases sitting between them. The CDR3 here is CAINGQGTGNTIYF. The CDR3 bases are TGTGCCATCAATGGTCAGGGTACTGGAAACACCATATATTTT.

The chain has TRBV6-5 and TRBJ1-1; tentative D call: TRBD1 (6 bases). V was pared by 5 bases and J by 4 bases, with 11 bases between. The germline CDR1 and CDR2 sequences are MNHEY and SVGAGI. The CDR3 totals 13 residues. As DNA, the CDR3 is TGTGCCAGCAGTACTACAGGGAGCACTGAAGCTTTCTTT. Amino acid sequence: CASSTTGSTEAFF.

The rearrangement links TRBV5-1 to TRBJ1-2; TRBD1 matches at 10 bases. CDR1 is SGHRS, CDR2 YFSETQ, per germline. V lost 4 bases and J lost 8; bases outside the gene matches: 5. The CDR3 consists of 13 residues. The CDR3 loop is CASSVGTGEGYTF. The CDR3 DNA sequence: TGCGCCAGCAGCGTCGGGACAGGGGAGGGCTACACCTTC.

The rearrangement joins TRBV9 to TRBJ2-3, with 10 bases lining up with TRBD2. CDR1 and CDR2 (germline): SGDLS, YYNGEE. There are 18 residues in the CDR3. V was pared by 2 bases and J by 0 bases, with 9 bases of the junction left unmatched. The CDR3 DNA sequence: TGTGCCAGCAGCGTCGGGAGCGGGGGGGAGACTAGCACAGATACGCAGTATTTT. It yields the protein CASSVGSGGETSTDTQYF.

The genes are TRBV6-5 and TRBJ2-7; 11 bases match TRBD1. After removal of 2 bases from V and 2 bases from J, the junction contained 2 bases not matched to a gene. This CDR3 contains 15 residues. The germline V gene encodes CDR1 MNHEY and CDR2 SVGAGI. The CDR3 DNA sequence: TGTGCCAGCAGTTACGGGACAGGGGGGACCTACGAGCAGTACTTC. Its translation: CASSYGTGGTYEQYF.

The chain is built from TRBV7-2 and TRBJ1-6; 7 bases fit TRBD1. The junction had 7 bases not matched to a gene; V was cut back by 5 bases and J by 6 bases. Germline V gene sequence: CDR1 SGHTA, CDR2 FQGNSA. The CDR3 has 15 residues. The CDR3 coding sequence is TGTGCCAGCAGCCATGGGGGACAGCTTAATTCACCCCTCCACTTT. It is translated as CASSHGGQLNSPLHF. The variable domain in full, completed from reference TRBV7-2 and TRBJ1-6, reads GAGVSQSPSNKVTEKGKDVELRCDPISGHTALYWYRQSLGQGLEFLIYFQGNSAPDKSGLPSDRFSAERTGGSVSTLTIQRTQQEDSAVYLCASSHGGQLNSPLHFGNGTRLTVT.

The chain joins TRBV5-4 to TRBJ2-2; 11 bases fit TRBD2. Trimming cost V 2 bases and J 5 bases; bases outside gene matches: 8. CDR3 length equals 17 residues. In germline, CDR1 is SGHNT, CDR2 YYREEE (reference sequence). The CDR3 sequence is CASSLGLAGGSTGELFF. CDR3 nucleotides: TGTGCCAGCAGCTTAGGTCTAGCGGGAGGTAGTACCGGGGAGCTGTTTTTT. Together with reference TRBV5-4 and TRBJ2-2, the CDR3 gives the full variable domain: ETGVTQSPTHLIKTRGQQVTLRCSSQSGHNTVSWYQQALGQGPQFIFQYYREEENGRGNFPPRFSGLQFPNYSSELNVNALELDDSALYLCASSLGLAGGSTGELFFGEGSRLTVL.

The chain carries TRBV28 and TRBJ2-2; tentatively, D is TRBD1 (5 bases). V was shortened by 1 base and J by 2 bases, with 8 bases between the two germline ends. The CDR3 consists of 15 residues. CDR1 MDHEN and CDR2 SYDVKM come from the germline V gene. The CDR3 loop is CASSLSGINTGELFF. The CDR3 bases are TGTGCCAGCAGTTTATCAGGGATCAACACCGGGGAGCTGTTTTTT.

A note on this clone: An end of the junction does not agree with germline; a read error may underlie this. The CDR3 DNA reads as TGTGCCAGCAGCCGGCAAGCGACCCAGTACTTC. Its translation is CASSRQATQYF. The V gene is TRBV5-6, the J gene TRBJ2-5; D is uncertain. The CDR3 contains 11 residues. CDR1 and CDR2 (germline): SGHDT, YYEEEE.

As DNA, the CDR3 is TGTGCCAGCAGCTTAACCGGGGAGCTGTTTTTT. It codes for CASSLTGELFF. The V call is TRBV7-9, the J call TRBJ2-2; D is uncertain. The germline V gene has CDR1 SEHNR and CDR2 FQNEAQ (reference sequence). The CDR3 has 11 residues. The ends were cut back, 2 bases at V and 5 bases at J, with 0 bases in the middle. Based on the CDR3 plus reference TRBV7-9 and TRBJ2-2, the full variable domain is DTGVSQNPRHKITKRGQNVTFRCDPISEHNRLYWYRQTLGQGPEFLTYFQNEAQLEKSRLLSDRFSAERPKGSFSTLEIQRTEQGDSAMYLCASSLTGELFFGEGSRLTVL.

This clone was observed once. Written as DNA, the CDR3 is TGTGCCAGCAGCGTAACAGGGCGCGGGGAGACCCAGTACTTC. Protein sequence: CASSVTGRGETQYF. The V and J genes are TRBV9 and TRBJ2-5; the D gene is possibly TRBD1 (6 bases). This CDR3 is 14 amino acids long. Trimming left V 1 base short and J 5 bases short, with 12 bases between. Germline CDR1 reads SGDLS; CDR2 reads YYNGEE.

This clone has just a few counts. This rearrangement joins TRBV23-1 to TRBJ2-1; TRBD2 matches 7 bases. TRBV23-1 is treated as an ORF (open reading frame) with a function not yet certain. With V trimmed by 0 bases and J by 4 bases, 6 bases remained unmatched. CDR3 length equals 16 residues. CDR3 protein: CASSQSTSPNYNEQFF. CDR3 DNA sequence: TGCGCCAGCAGTCAATCGACTAGCCCAAATTACAATGAGCAGTTCTTC.

The J gene is TRBJ1-6, the V gene TRBV2, with D unresolved. V shed 7 bases and J shed 6 bases, with 13 bases lying between them. Germline CDR1 and CDR2: SNHLY and FYNNEI. The CDR3 extends over 14 amino acids. The CDR3 DNA follows: TGTGCCAGCACCCCGGGGTCCGCTAATTCACCCCTCCACTTT. It codes for CASTPGSANSPLHF.

Only a few counts were recorded for this clone. The chain has TRBV4-1 and TRBJ1-5; D is undetermined. Trimming left V 0 bases short and J 5 bases short, with 8 bases between. Germline CDR1 MGHRA, CDR2 YSYEKL. The CDR3 totals 14 residues. The CDR3 nucleotides read TGCGCCAGCAGCCAAGACCTGGTCTATCAGCCCCAGCATTTT. This translates into CASSQDLVYQPQHF.

The CDR3 is CASSLRTSPSEQYF. For the CDR3, the DNA is TGTGCCAGCAGCTTACGGACTAGCCCGAGCGAGCAGTACTTC. The chain employs TRBV7-2 and TRBJ2-7; 8 nucleotides match TRBD2. Germline V gene lookup returns CDR1 SGHTA and CDR2 FQGNSA. The CDR3 extends over 14 amino acids. Trimming removed 2 bases from V and 6 bases from J; junction bases left unmatched: 6. The complete variable domain, with remaining parts taken from reference TRBV7-2 and TRBJ2-7, reads GAGVSQSPSNKVTEKGKDVELRCDPISGHTALYWYRQSLGQGLEFLIYFQGNSAPDKSGLPSDRFSAERTGGSVSTLTIQRTQQEDSAVYLCASSLRTSPSEQYFGPGTRLTVT.

J is TRBJ2-7 and V is TRBV27, with 9 bases identical to TRBD1. With 4 bases clipped from V and 5 bases from J, the junction kept 6 bases outside the gene matches. Per germline, CDR1 MNHEY and CDR2 SMNVEV (reference sequence). The CDR3 extends over 14 amino acids. Here the CDR3 DNA reads TGTGCCAGCAGTTATATACAGGGGGCCAACGAGCAGTACTTC. This translates into CASSYIQGANEQYF.

The genes are TRBV28 and TRBJ2-7; no firm D call. The CDR3 covers 13 residues. V was cut by 3 bases and J by 3 bases, with 9 bases left in between. Germline V gene lookup returns CDR1 MDHEN and CDR2 SYDVKM. The CDR3 reads CASSFADYYEQYF. The CDR3 DNA is TGTGCCAGCAGTTTCGCAGATTACTACGAGCAGTACTTC.

DNA of the CDR3: TGTGCCAGCAGCCCCGCATTCCGAGACGAGCAGTACTTC. The encoded protein is CASSPAFRDEQYF. The chain has TRBV11-3 and TRBJ2-7; D is unclear. CDR3 length: 13 residues. V lost 5 bases and J lost 5, with 13 bases in between. Germline V gene lookup returns CDR1 SGHNT and CDR2 YENEEA.

The J gene is TRBJ2-3, the V gene TRBV19, with D unclear. The V gene's germline CDR1 is LNHDA and CDR2 SQIVND (reference sequence). The V gene lost 5 bases and the J gene lost 2 bases, with 20 bases spanning the gap. The CDR3 has 17 amino acids. CDR3 bases: TGTGCCAGTAGTTCAAAATCATGGTCAGCAATCACAGATACGCAGTATTTT. Translating it yields CASSSKSWSAITDTQYF. The complete variable domain, with remaining parts taken from reference TRBV19 and TRBJ2-3, reads DGGITQSPKYLFRKEGQNVTLSCEQNLNHDAMYWYRQDPGQGLRLIYYSQIVNDFQKGDIAEGYSVSREKKESFPLTVTSAQKNPTAFYLCASSSKSWSAITDTQYFGPGTRLTVL.